The 7 T cell receptor beta chains listed next were all sequenced from one sample in a study of blood T cell repertoires in COVID-19 (TCRdb year 2020). Libraries were built with the immunoSEQ multiplex PCR assay. TCRdb limited this immuneACCESS table to in-frame rearrangements with V and J called. A share of clones is missing; checked studies link under half to unresolved V genes, and the rest is unexplained. For this sample there are approximately 450,000 clones; roughly nine tenths appear just once. Roughly 1.1% of the sample lies in the top ten. The sample taken for sequencing was PBMCs or T cells enriched from blood (not recorded which). These receptors were collected from a man in his thirties or forties who had recovered from COVID-19.

V is TRBV12-5 and J is TRBJ1-2; D possibly corresponds to TRBD1 (5 bases). CDR1 is LGHNT and CDR2 is FRNRAP in the germline V gene. The CDR3 is 16 amino acids. Deletions cut 2 bases from V and 2 bases from J, with 15 bases between. CDR3 residues: CASGLYRDGGNYGYTF. CDR3 DNA sequence: TGTGCTAGTGGTTTGTATAGGGACGGGGGAAACTATGGCTACACCTTC.

This sequence joins TRBV5-1 and TRBJ2-1, with TRBD2 matching over 11 bases. V was clipped by 0 bases and J by 3 bases; unmatched bases: 5. The CDR3 has 17 amino acids. CDR1 and CDR2 (germline): SGHRS, YFSETQ. CDR3 region: CASSLALGLAGYNEQFF. Here the CDR3 DNA reads TGCGCCAGCAGCTTGGCCCTCGGACTAGCGGGCTACAATGAGCAGTTCTTC.

CDR3 DNA sequence: TGTGCCAGCAGTTTGAGGAGCAATCAGCCCCAGCATTTT. It is translated as CASSLRSNQPQHF. This rearrangement joins TRBV27 to TRBJ1-5; no definite D call. Germline assignment: CDR1 MNHEY and CDR2 SMNVEV (reference sequence). Deletions cut 3 bases from V and 1 base from J, with 4 bases between. CDR3 length: 13 residues.

The chain recombines TRBV27 with TRBJ2-7; the D gene is possibly TRBD1 (8 bases). The germline CDR1 and CDR2 sequences are MNHEY and SMNVEV (reference sequence). Trimming took off 5 bases at V and 3 bases at J, with 20 bases between the two ends. This CDR3 has 16 amino acids. The CDR3 bases are TGTGCCAGCAGTCCTCCCCTACAGGGGGGGATCTACGAGCAGTACTTC. Translation: CASSPPLQGGIYEQYF.

This chain joins TRBV4-2 and TRBJ2-3; D might be TRBD2 (8 bases). With 0 bases removed from V and 5 bases from J, the gap between germline ends came to 30 bases. This CDR3 is built from 21 residues. Germline-derived CDR1 and CDR2 are LGHNA and YNFKEQ. CDR3 loop: CASSQDGEGAGWREVVDTQYF. The DNA of the CDR3 is TGTGCCAGCAGCCAAGACGGCGAGGGGGCTGGTTGGCGGGAGGTTGTAGATACGCAGTATTTT.

This chain links TRBV5-1 with TRBJ2-7; 8 bases line up with TRBD1. CDR1 and CDR2 from the germline V gene are SGHRS and YFSETQ. The CDR3 covers 16 residues. V gave up 5 bases and J gave up 1 base; unmatched junction bases: 11. CDR3 DNA: TGCGCCAGCAGTCCCTTCCGGGACAGGCCATCCTACGAGCAGTACTTC. This codes for CASSPFRDRPSYEQYF.

CDR3 coding DNA: TGCGCCAGCAGCCAAACACCGGGACAGGGAGCCTCTGGGGCCAACGTCCTGACTTTC. It is translated as CASSQTPGQGASGANVLTF. This chain joins TRBV4-1 and TRBJ2-6; 9 positions agree with TRBD1. Germline trimming cut 2 bases from V and 0 bases from J; bases unmatched to any gene: 8. The CDR3 spans 19 residues. Germline lookup yields CDR1 MGHRA and CDR2 YSYEKL.